Below are 7 T cell receptor beta chains sequenced from a single sample in a study of shared clonotypes between healthy human individuals. Some clones are missing from TCRdb's copy, which holds only in-frame ones; the method was immunoSEQ multiplex PCR. The sample carries about a million clones, around three quarters recorded once. Sequenced input: memory CD4+ T cells from PBMCs. As to subset: CD45RA-negative fraction. Source of these receptors: a man in his late teens or twenties in good health. Some clones in this sample may be carry-over from other donors' samples.

In its sample, this clone was seen once. The chain recombines TRBV18 with TRBJ2-5, with TRBD1 matching over 7 bases. The CDR3 totals 15 residues. V lost 6 bases and J lost 2; bases outside the gene matches: 9. Germline CDR1 and CDR2: KGHSH and LQKENI. CDR3 sequence: CASSRNPGQQETQYF. The DNA for the CDR3 is TGTGCCAGCTCGCGGAACCCGGGACAGCAAGAGACCCAGTACTTC.

CDR3 DNA sequence: TGCAGTGCCCCTAAACTAGAGACCCAGTACTTC. Translating it yields CSAPKLETQYF. This chain joins TRBV20-1 and TRBJ2-5; the D is unclear. The germline gives CDR1 DFQATT, CDR2 SNEGSKA (reference sequence). Between the trimmed V and J ends, which lost 6 bases and 4 bases, there was a span of 9 bases. There are 11 residues in the CDR3.

The chain is built from TRBV4-2 and TRBJ1-1; perhaps TRBD1 as D (5 bases). The V gene's germline CDR1 is LGHNA and CDR2 YNFKEQ. V lost 0 bases to trimming and J lost 6 bases, with 17 bases between them. The CDR3 extends over 16 amino acids. The CDR3 spells CASSQEPTGLRPEAFF. In DNA, the CDR3 is TGTGCCAGCAGCCAAGAGCCTACGGGGCTAAGACCTGAAGCTTTCTTT.

The chain has TRBV7-3 and TRBJ2-5; a weak D match, TRBD2 (6 bases). In germline, CDR1 is SGHTA, CDR2 FQGTGA. CDR3 size: 14 residues. V was trimmed by 0 bases and J by 5 bases, leaving 10 bases between them. CDR3 DNA: TGTGCCAGCAGCTTAACGGGGGGTCGGGAGACCCAGTACTTC. Protein sequence: CASSLTGGRETQYF.

CDR3 protein: CASSLGQPSGPQHF. CDR3 in DNA: TGCGCCAGCAGCTTAGGACAGCCCTCGGGTCCCCAGCATTTT. J is TRBJ1-5 and V is TRBV5-1, with TRBD1 as a possible D gene (6 bases). Between the trimmed V and J ends, which lost 2 bases and 10 bases, there was a span of 16 bases. The CDR3 is made up of 14 amino acids. Germline CDR1 SGHRS, CDR2 YFSETQ.

On this clone: This may arise from a read error, as a much more abundant clone is one base away. The chain carries TRBV28 and TRBJ2-7, with 10 bases matching TRBD1. The CDR3 covers 14 residues. CDR1 and CDR2 from the germline V gene are MDHEN and SYDVKM. CDR3 in amino acids: CTSSQDRGKGEQYF. In DNA form, the CDR3 reads TGTACCAGCAGTCAGGACAGGGGGAAGGGAGAGCAGTACTTC.

The rearrangement uses TRBV7-9 and TRBJ2-3; tentative D call: TRBD1 (5 bases). This CDR3 has 16 amino acids. In germline, CDR1 is SEHNR, CDR2 FQNEAQ (reference sequence). Trimming took off 1 base at V and 4 bases at J, with 15 bases between the two ends. The DNA for the CDR3 is TGTGCCAGCAGCTTAGGGACGGCAGGGATACCAGATACGCAGTATTTT. Protein product: CASSLGTAGIPDTQYF.